A single sample is the source of the 8 T cell receptor beta chains below, sequenced in a study of T-cell reconstitution after alpha-beta-depleted transplantation in children. Library preparation (for TCRbeta) was performed with unique molecular identifiers. TCRdb reprocessed the PCR reads via MiXCR and lists one record per CDR3 protein. The table shows fewer than 550,000 distinct CDR3 sequences, with over 9.5% occurring only once. Sequenced here: PBMCs, sampled before TCRalphabeta/CD19-depleted stem cell transplant. The source is a child aged 2 to 15 with inherited bone marrow failure, due to receive a stem cell transplant.

This clonotype has just a few counts. The chain has TRBV19 and TRBJ1-5; 10 bases match TRBD1. J gave up 1 base and V 8 bases, and 14 bases lay outside the gene matches. Germline CDR1 reads LNHDA; CDR2 reads SQIVND (reference sequence). The CDR3 runs to 18 residues. The CDR3 is CASLPAGQGYWSNQPQHF. The CDR3 DNA is TGTGCCAGTTTACCCGCGGGACAGGGGTATTGGAGCAATCAGCCCCAGCATTTT.

As regards this clonotype: One base away lies a much larger clone, so this may be a sequencing read error. V is TRBV5-1 and J is TRBJ2-6; unclear D gene. The V end lost 1 base, the J end lost 0 bases, and 14 bases lay between the germline ends. The CDR3 length is 18 residues. Germline values: CDR1 SGHRS, CDR2 YFSETQ. CDR3 region: CASSLFVATNSGANVLTF. The CDR3 region has the DNA TGCGCCAGCAGCTTGTTTGTAGCTACTAACTCTGGGGCCAACGTCCTGACTTTC.

This clonotype was seen many times. The genes are TRBV4-3 and TRBJ2-2, with 8 bases lining up with TRBD2. CDR3 length: 16 amino acids. V lost 0 bases, J lost 6 bases, and 6 bases stayed unmatched. Germline V gene sequence: CDR1 LGHNA, CDR2 YSLEER. This chain's CDR3 is CASSQESGRGSGELFF. CDR3 sequence (DNA): TGCGCCAGCAGCCAAGAAAGCGGGAGAGGTTCCGGGGAGCTGTTTTTT.

This clonotype was recorded once. A much larger clonotype is one base distant, so this may be a read error. The V call is TRBV9, the J call TRBJ2-7; D gene uncertain. From germline, CDR1 is SGDLS and CDR2 YYNGEE. CDR3 size: 14 residues. The V and J ends lost 0 bases and 3 bases respectively, with 10 bases between them. The chain's CDR3 is CASSVDVGHYEQYF. CDR3 in DNA: TGTGCCAGCAGCGTAGACGTAGGTCACTACGAGCAGTACTTC.

In this sample, this clonotype turned up many times. The CDR3 coding sequence is TGTGCTAGTGGTTTGAATAATACCGGGACAGGCTACGAGCAGTACTTC. This encodes CASGLNNTGTGYEQYF. The chain combines TRBV12-5 with TRBJ2-7, with TRBD1 matching over 8 bases. In germline, CDR1 is LGHNT, CDR2 FRNRAP. This CDR3 spans 16 amino acids. V gave up 2 bases and J gave up 3 bases; unmatched junction bases: 9.

This clonotype has ten or more counts. CDR3 sequence (DNA): TGTGCCAGCAGTCCAGACAGGAGGGGTCAGTATTTT. Translation: CASSPDRRGQYF. The chain employs TRBV6-5 and TRBJ2-3; D may correspond to TRBD1 or TRBD2 (6 bases each). Germline V CDR1 and CDR2: MNHEY, SVGAGI. The CDR3 sequence is 12 residues long. V lost 5 bases to trimming and J lost 12 bases, with 15 bases between them.

With respect to this clonotype: The junction departs from the called germline gene at one end, perhaps through a read error. V is TRBV6-1 and J is TRBJ2-5; 7 bases fit TRBD2. Germline-derived CDR1 and CDR2 are MNHNS and SASEGT. CDR3 length: 17 residues. CDR3 region: CASREGALAVPPETQYF. The CDR3 bases are TGTGCCAGCAGAGAAGGGGCGCTAGCGGTCCCCCCAGAGACCCAGTACTTC.

This clonotype was counted ten times or more. V and J are TRBV5-1 and TRBJ2-3, with 9 nucleotides matching TRBD2. The length of the CDR3 is 15 residues. Germline V gene data show CDR1 as SGHRS and CDR2 as YFSETQ. The V segment lost 5 bases and the J segment 0 bases; nucleotides outside the gene matches: 4. This CDR3 reads CASRPTSGSTDTQYF. Written as DNA, the CDR3 is TGCGCCAGCAGACCTACTAGCGGGAGCACAGATACGCAGTATTTT. Filled out from reference TRBV5-1 and TRBJ2-3, the complete variable domain reads KAGVTQTPRYLIKTRGQQVTLSCSPISGHRSVSWYQQTPGQGLQFLFEYFSETQRNKGNFPGRFSGRQFSNSRSEMNVSTLELGDSALYLCASRPTSGSTDTQYFGPGTRLTVL.